This T cell receptor (beta chain) came from a study of neurological immune-mediated disorders. Findings and limits, study-wide: Neither clinical nor MRI features showed any association with the multiple sclerosis repertoire cluster, and the authors stated that larger cohorts are needed. Phylogenetically, 18 of 34 multiple sclerosis patients' repertoires fell into one related-CDR3 cluster, a possible signature.

The table lists this clonotype with many counts. What it recognizes is unknown. Each CDR3 protein gets one entry after TCRdb re-called the 5' RACE reads with MiXCR. The repertoire holds about 48,000 distinct CDR3 sequences, about 5% seen once, with approximately 1.3% in the top ten. V was pared by 5 bases and J by 5 bases, with 11 bases of the junction left unmatched. This CDR3 is 15 amino acids long. From germline, CDR1 is MNHNY and CDR2 SVGAGI (reference sequence). The V call is TRBV6-6, the J call TRBJ2-5; 7 bases fit TRBD1. The sequenced sample was CD4+ T cells from blood. The source of this sequence is a woman aged 18-29 years with multiple sclerosis. CDR3 amino acids: CASSTGTAGPETQYF. CDR3 sequence (DNA): TGTGCCAGCAGTACCGGGACAGCAGGCCCCGAGACCCAGTACTTC.